The rows below give T cell receptor beta chains drawn from one sample of a study of regulatory T cells in long-lasting Graves disease. TCRdb reanalysed the multiplex PCR reads using MiXCR and keeps one entry per CDR3 protein. The sample lists around 400,000 distinct CDR3 sequences; around 22% were seen once. The material was peripheral blood mononuclear cells (PBMCs), obtained when the disease was refractory, from a patient treated with antithyroid drugs. The source of these receptors is a female donor with Graves disease. Each CDR3 is given with its conserved first and last residue. A D gene is named only where the DNA matches it firmly. Only some rows state a clone size, as once, few, many or a class for expanded clones.

TRBJ1-1 . many TRBV7-9 TGTGCCAGCAGCCCTCGCGGACAACAGAACACTGAAGCTTTCTTT CASSPRGQQNTEAFF
TRBJ1-2 . many TRBV2 TGTGCCAGCAGTCAAAATCGATTTGATGGCTACACCTTC CASSQNRFDGYTF
TRBJ2-1 . . TRBV7-2 TGTGCCAGCAGGTACCAGGGAGGATACGAGCAGTTCTTC CASRYQGGYEQFF
TRBJ1-3 . . TRBV12-3/TRBV12-4 TGTGCCAGCAGTTTTGACGCCCGGCGGACCCGTTTT CASSFDARRTRF
TRBJ1-2 . many TRBV7-9 TGTGCCAGCAGCCATCGACAGGCCTGGAGCTATGGCTACACCTTC CASSHRQAWSYGYTF
TRBJ2-3 TRBD2 . TRBV6-1 TGTGCCAGCAGTCACCTACAAGGGACTAGCGGAAACACAGATACGCAGTATTTT CASSHLQGTSGNTDTQYF
TRBJ1-2 . . TRBV24-1 TGTGCCACCAGTGGAACGGGAACAGGTATTGGCGGCTACACCTTC CATSGTGTGIGGYTF
TRBJ2-7 . many TRBV7-2 TGTGCCAGCAGCCGTGGGGGGACCTACGAGCAGTACTTC CASSRGGTYEQYF
TRBJ2-5 TRBD2 . TRBV18 TGTGCCAGCTCACCTATGACTAGCGGGAGCGGAGAGACCCAGTACTTC CASSPMTSGSGETQYF
TRBJ2-2 TRBD2 . TRBV20-1 TGCAGTGCTAGAGATATGGCGGGAGGATCACCCGGGGAGCTGTTTTTT CSARDMAGGSPGELFF
TRBJ2-5 TRBD1 . TRBV20-1 TGCAGTGCAACCCGGGACAGGGGGCGTGGGTCCAAAGAGACCCAGTACTTC CSATRDRGRGSKETQYF
TRBJ1-4 . . TRBV14 TGTGCCAGCAGCCAAGTCGGGGGATTTAAACTGTTTTTT CASSQVGGFKLFF
TRBJ2-7 . many TRBV2 TGTGCCAGCAGACTCCTAGGAGACGAGCAGTACTTC CASRLLGDEQYF
TRBJ1-5 TRBD1 . TRBV5-5 TGTGCCAGCAGCTTGGGTACAGGGGGACGAGGGCCCCAGCATTTT CASSLGTGGRGPQHF
TRBJ1-2 . . TRBV28 TGTGCCAGCAGTTTGCAGAGCTATGGCTACACCTTC CASSLQSYGYTF
TRBJ2-7 . . TRBV7-2 TGTGCCAGCAGCTCGTCGGGGCCGTCCTACGAGCAGTACTTC CASSSSGPSYEQYF
TRBJ1-2 TRBD1 . TRBV6-2/TRBV6-3 TGTGCCAGCAGTTATCATCGCCGGACAGGGCGGGGAGGTGGAGGCTACACCTTC CASSYHRRTGRGGGGYTF
TRBJ2-1 . . TRBV12-3/TRBV12-4 TGTGCCAGCAGTTTGGGGGGGCCCCAGTTCTTC CASSLGGPQFF
TRBJ2-7 . . TRBV13 TGTGCCAGCAGTTCTAGAGTGGGTTACGAGCAGTACTTC CASSSRVGYEQYF
TRBJ1-1 . . TRBV7-8 TGTGCCAGCAGCTTAGTCCGGGACCCTCGAAACACTGAAGCTTTCTTT CASSLVRDPRNTEAFF
TRBJ2-7 . many TRBV2 TGTGCCAGCAGTGAAGGGTTGGGAACCGAGCAGTACTTC CASSEGLGTEQYF
TRBJ1-1 . many TRBV7-2 TGTGCCAGCAGGCTCGGACCCCAGCAGTTCTCGATGAACACTGAAGCTTTCTTT CASRLGPQQFSMNTEAFF
TRBJ1-2 . . TRBV7-2 TGTGCCAGCAGCTTTCCCGACAGCCTCGTGAACGGCTACACCTTC CASSFPDSLVNGYTF
TRBJ2-5 TRBD1 many TRBV12-5 TGTGCTAGTGTCCCGGGACAGGGAGGGTTCGAGACCCAGTACTTC CASVPGQGGFETQYF
TRBJ2-5 . many TRBV6-1 TGTGCCAGCAGGGAACAGGGCCCAGGGGAGACCCAGTACTTC CASREQGPGETQYF
TRBJ2-7 . . TRBV29-1 TGCAGCGTTTGGGGAGACTCCTACGAGCAGTACTTC CSVWGDSYEQYF
TRBJ1-1 . few TRBV25-1 TGTGCCAGCGTTCTGGACCTGAACACTGAAGCTTTCTTT CASVLDLNTEAFF
TRBJ1-5 TRBD1 . TRBV12-3/TRBV12-4 TGTGCCAGCAGCGACAGGGGGCTCGGCAATCAGCCCCAGCATTTT CASSDRGLGNQPQHF
TRBJ1-2 . . TRBV15 TGTGCCACCAGCAGGGACGAGGTGGGTGGCTACACCTTC CATSRDEVGGYTF
TRBJ2-5 . few TRBV20-1 TGTAGTGCTCGGGAGTATGAGACCCAGTACTTC CSAREYETQYF
TRBJ2-5 . few TRBV7-3 TGTGCCAGCAGCTTATTAGCTGGGCAGACCCAGTACTTC CASSLLAGQTQYF
TRBJ1-1 . . TRBV13 TGTGCCAGCAGCCGACAGGCCATGAACACTGAAGCTTTCTTT CASSRQAMNTEAFF
TRBJ2-5 . . TRBV5-1 TGCGCCAGCAGCTTGGTGCTAGGGGCGGAGACCCAGTACTTC CASSLVLGAETQYF
TRBJ2-7 . few TRBV5-1 TGCGCCAGCAGCTTGGCCCACCGGAATCCAGGACACGAGCAGTACTTC CASSLAHRNPGHEQYF
TRBJ1-5 TRBD1 once TRBV7-2 TGTGCCAGCAGCTTGGACAGGGGTGGGGATAGCAATCAGCCCCAGCATTTT CASSLDRGGDSNQPQHF
TRBJ1-1 . many TRBV6-1 TGTGCCAGCAGGAGGGACTTCACTGAAGCTTTCTTT CASRRDFTEAFF
TRBJ2-7 . many TRBV3-1 TGTGCCAGCAGCCAAGATCGAAGTGCGCAGTACTTC CASSQDRSAQYF
TRBJ2-5 TRBD2 few TRBV6-2/TRBV6-3 TGTGCCAGCAGAGACCCTAGCGGGAGCGAGACCCAGTACTTC CASRDPSGSETQYF
TRBJ2-5 . . TRBV20-1 TGCAGTGCCATTAAGGTCGGGTACCAAGAGACCCAGTACTTC CSAIKVGYQETQYF
TRBJ1-5 . few TRBV6-1 TGTGCCAGCAGTCCCGGGACACGGGACCGTCAGCCCCAGCATTTT CASSPGTRDRQPQHF
TRBJ2-5 . . TRBV30 TGTGCCTGGGGGGGTCGGCGCGGGGCCTCGGAGACCCAGTACTTC CAWGGRRGASETQYF
TRBJ2-1 TRBD2 . TRBV15 TGTGCCACCAGCAGAGGAGGTCTAGCGGGAGTAGCCTCCTACAATGAGCGGTTCTTC CATSRGGLAGVASYNERFF
TRBJ2-5 . many TRBV7-9 TGTGCCAGCAGCTTAGAGAGGAGAACCCAGTACTTC CASSLERRTQYF
TRBJ2-1 . . TRBV20-1 TGCAGTGCTCTGGACGGAAGCTCCTACAATGAGCAGTTCTTC CSALDGSSYNEQFF
TRBJ2-4 TRBD1 few TRBV10-3 TGTGCCATCAGCGAAGACAGGGATATCACTTTAGCCAAAAACATTCAGTACTTC CAISEDRDITLAKNIQYF